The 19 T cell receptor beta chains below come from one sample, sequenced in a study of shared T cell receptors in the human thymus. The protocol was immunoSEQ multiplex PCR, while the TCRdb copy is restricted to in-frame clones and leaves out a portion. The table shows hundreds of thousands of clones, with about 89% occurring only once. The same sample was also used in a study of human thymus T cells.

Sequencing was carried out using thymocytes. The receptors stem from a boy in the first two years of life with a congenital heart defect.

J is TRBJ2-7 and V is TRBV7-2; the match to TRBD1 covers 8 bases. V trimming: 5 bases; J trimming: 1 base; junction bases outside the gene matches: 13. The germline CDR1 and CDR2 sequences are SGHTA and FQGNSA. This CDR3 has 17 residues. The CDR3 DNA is TGTGCCAGCAGCCTAAAACTGCAGGGGGCTCCATCCTACGAGCAGTACTTC. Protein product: CASSLKLQGAPSYEQYF.

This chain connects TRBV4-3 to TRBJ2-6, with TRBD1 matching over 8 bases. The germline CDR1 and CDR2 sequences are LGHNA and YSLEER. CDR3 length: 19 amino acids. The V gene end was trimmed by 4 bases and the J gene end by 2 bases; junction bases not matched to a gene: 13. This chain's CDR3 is CASSRTDGQGFTGANVLTF. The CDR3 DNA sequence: TGCGCCAGCAGCCGGACGGACGGACAGGGATTCACTGGGGCCAACGTCCTGACTTTC.

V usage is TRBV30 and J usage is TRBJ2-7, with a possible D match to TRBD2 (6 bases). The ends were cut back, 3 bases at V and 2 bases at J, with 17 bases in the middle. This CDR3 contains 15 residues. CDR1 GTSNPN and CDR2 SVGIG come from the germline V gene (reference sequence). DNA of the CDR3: TGTGCCTGGAGCCGGGGGACGAGAATCGCCTACGAGCAGTACTTC. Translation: CAWSRGTRIAYEQYF.

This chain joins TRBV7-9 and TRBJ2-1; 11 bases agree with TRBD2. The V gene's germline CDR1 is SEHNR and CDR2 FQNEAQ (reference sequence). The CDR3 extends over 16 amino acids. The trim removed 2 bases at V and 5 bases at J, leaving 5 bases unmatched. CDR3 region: CASSLSPGLADNEQFF. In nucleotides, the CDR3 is TGTGCCAGCAGCTTATCACCGGGACTAGCGGACAATGAGCAGTTCTTC.

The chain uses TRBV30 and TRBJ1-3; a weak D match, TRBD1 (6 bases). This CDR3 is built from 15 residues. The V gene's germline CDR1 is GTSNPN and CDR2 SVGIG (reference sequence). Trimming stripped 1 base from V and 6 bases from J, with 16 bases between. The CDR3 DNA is TGTGCCTGGAGTGCCAACCGACAGGCTGAAAACACCATATATTTT. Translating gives CAWSANRQAENTIYF.

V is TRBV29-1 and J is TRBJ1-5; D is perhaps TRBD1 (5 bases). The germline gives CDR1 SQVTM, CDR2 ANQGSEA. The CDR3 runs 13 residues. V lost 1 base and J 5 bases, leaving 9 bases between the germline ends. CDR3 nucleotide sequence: TGCAGCGTTGAAGTGGGGCCAGATCAGCCCCAGCATTTT. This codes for CSVEVGPDQPQHF.

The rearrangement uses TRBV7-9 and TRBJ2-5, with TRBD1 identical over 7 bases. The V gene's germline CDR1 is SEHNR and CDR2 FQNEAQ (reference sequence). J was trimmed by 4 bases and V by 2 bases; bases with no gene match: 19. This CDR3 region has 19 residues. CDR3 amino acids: CASSLSPPHRGLAGETQYF. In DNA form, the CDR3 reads TGTGCCAGCAGCTTATCCCCCCCGCATAGGGGGCTCGCGGGAGAGACCCAGTACTTC.

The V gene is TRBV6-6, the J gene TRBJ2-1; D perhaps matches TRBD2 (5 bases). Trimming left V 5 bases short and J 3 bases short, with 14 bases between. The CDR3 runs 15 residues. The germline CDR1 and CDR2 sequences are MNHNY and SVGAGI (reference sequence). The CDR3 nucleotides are TGTGCCAGCAGTGCCACTAGGAAGGGCTACAATGAGCAGTTCTTC. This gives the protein CASSATRKGYNEQFF.

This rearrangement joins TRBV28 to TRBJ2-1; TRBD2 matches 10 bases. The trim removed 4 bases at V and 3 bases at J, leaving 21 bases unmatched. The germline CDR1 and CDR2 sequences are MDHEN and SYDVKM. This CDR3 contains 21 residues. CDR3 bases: TGTGCCAGCAGTTGGTATAAAATAGCGGGGGGTACCAGTCGGCACTACAATGAGCAGTTCTTC. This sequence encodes CASSWYKIAGGTSRHYNEQFF.

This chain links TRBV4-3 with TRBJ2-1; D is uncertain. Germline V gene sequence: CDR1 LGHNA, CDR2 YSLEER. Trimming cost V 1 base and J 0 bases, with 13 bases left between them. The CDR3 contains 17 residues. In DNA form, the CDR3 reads TGCGCCAGCAGCCAAGGGGCAGCAAGCAGCTCCTACAATGAGCAGTTCTTC. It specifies CASSQGAASSSYNEQFF.

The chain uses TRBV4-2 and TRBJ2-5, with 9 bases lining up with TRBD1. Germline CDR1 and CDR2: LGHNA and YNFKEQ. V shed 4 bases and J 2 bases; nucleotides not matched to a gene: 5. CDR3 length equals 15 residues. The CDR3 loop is CASSPRDRVQETQYF. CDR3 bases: TGTGCCAGCAGCCCCCGGGACAGGGTTCAAGAGACCCAGTACTTC.

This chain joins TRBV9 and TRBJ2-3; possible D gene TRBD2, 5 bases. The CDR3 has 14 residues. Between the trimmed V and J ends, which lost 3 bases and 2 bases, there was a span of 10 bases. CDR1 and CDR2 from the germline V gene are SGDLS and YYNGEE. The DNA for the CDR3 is TGTGCCAGCAGCGACCGGGGAAACACAGATACGCAGTATTTT. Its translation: CASSDRGNTDTQYF.

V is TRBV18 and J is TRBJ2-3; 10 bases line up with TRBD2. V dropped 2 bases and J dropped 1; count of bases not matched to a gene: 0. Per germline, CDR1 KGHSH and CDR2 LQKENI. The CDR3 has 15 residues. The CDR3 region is CASSPTSGGTDTQYF. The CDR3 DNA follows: TGTGCCAGCTCACCAACTAGCGGGGGCACAGATACGCAGTATTTT.

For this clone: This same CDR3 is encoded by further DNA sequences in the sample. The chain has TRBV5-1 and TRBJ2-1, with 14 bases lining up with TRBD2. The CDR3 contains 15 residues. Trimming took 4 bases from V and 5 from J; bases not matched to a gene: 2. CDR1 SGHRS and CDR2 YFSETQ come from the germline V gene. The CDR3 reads CASSPGLAGDNEQFF. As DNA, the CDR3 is TGCGCCAGCAGCCCGGGACTAGCGGGGGACAATGAGCAGTTCTTC.

The chain's CDR3 is CASSCHLRGHGVYEQYF. CDR3 coding DNA: TGTGCCAGCAGTTGCCACCTCCGGGGACACGGGGTCTACGAGCAGTACTTC. The gene calls are TRBV28 and TRBJ2-7; possibly TRBD1 for D (6 bases). Germline V gene sequence: CDR1 MDHEN, CDR2 SYDVKM. V dropped 4 bases and J dropped 3 bases, with 22 bases sitting between them. This CDR3 contains 17 residues.

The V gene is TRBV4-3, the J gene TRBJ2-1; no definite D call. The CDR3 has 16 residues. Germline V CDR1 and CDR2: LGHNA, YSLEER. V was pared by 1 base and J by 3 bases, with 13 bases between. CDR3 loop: CASSQAFNNGYNEQFF. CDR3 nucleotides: TGCGCCAGCAGCCAAGCATTCAACAATGGCTACAATGAGCAGTTCTTC.

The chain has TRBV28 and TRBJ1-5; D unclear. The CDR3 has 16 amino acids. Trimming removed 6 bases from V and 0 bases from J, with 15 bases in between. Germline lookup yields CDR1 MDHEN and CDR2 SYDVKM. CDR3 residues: CASRPSGRDSNQPQHF. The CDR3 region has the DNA TGTGCCAGCAGGCCCTCCGGGAGGGATAGCAATCAGCCCCAGCATTTT.

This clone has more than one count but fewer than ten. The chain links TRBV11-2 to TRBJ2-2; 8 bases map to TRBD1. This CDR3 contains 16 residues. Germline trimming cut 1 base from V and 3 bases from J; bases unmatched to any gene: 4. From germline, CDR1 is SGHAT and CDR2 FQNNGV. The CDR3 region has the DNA TGTGCCAGCAGCTTAGCGACGGGACAGGACACCGGGGAGCTGTTTTTT. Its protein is CASSLATGQDTGELFF.

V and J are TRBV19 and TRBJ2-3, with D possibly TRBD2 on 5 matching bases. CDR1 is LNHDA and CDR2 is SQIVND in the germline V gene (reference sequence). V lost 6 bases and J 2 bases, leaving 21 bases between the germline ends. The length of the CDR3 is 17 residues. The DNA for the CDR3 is TGTGCCAGTAGCCCATTACCGCGGAAGCGGAACACAGATACGCAGTATTTT. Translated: CASSPLPRKRNTDTQYF.